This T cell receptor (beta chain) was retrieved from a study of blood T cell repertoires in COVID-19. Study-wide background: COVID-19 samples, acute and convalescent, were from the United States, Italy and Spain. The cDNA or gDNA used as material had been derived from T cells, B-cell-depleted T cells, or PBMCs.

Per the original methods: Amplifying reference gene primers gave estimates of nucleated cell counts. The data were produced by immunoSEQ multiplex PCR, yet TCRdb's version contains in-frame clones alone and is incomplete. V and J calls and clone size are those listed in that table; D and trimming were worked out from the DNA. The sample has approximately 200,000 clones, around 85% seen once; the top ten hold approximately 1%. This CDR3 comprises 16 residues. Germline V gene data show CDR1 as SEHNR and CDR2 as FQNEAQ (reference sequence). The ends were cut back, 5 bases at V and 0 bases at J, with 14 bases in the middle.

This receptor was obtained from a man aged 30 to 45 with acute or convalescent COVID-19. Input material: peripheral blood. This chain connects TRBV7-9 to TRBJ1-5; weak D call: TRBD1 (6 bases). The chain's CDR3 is CASSAPTGNSNQPQHF. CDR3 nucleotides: TGTGCCAGCAGCGCCCCGACAGGTAATAGCAATCAGCCCCAGCATTTT.